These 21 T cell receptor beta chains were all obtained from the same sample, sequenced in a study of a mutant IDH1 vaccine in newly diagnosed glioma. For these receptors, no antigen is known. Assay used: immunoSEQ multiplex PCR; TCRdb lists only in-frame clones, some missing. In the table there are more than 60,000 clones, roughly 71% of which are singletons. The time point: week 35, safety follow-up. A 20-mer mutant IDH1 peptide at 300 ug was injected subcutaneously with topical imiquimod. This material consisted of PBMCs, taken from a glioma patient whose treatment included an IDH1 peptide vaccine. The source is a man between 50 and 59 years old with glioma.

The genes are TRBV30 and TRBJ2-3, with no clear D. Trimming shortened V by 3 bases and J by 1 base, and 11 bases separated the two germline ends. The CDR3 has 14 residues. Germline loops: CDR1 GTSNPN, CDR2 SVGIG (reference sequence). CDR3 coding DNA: TGTGCCTGGAGCCGAACTACCCGCACAGATACGCAGTATTTT. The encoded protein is CAWSRTTRTDTQYF.

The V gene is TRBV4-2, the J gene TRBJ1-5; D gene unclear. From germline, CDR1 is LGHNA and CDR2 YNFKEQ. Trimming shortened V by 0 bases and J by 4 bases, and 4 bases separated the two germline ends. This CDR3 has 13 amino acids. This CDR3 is CASSQEPNQPQHF. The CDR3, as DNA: TGTGCCAGCAGCCAAGAACCGAATCAGCCCCAGCATTTT.

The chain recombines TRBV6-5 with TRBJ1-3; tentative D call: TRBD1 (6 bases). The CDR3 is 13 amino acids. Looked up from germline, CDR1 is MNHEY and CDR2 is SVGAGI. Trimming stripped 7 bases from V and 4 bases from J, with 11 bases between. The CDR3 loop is CASTPGQGNTIYF. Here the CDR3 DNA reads TGTGCCAGCACTCCGGGACAAGGAAACACCATATATTTT.

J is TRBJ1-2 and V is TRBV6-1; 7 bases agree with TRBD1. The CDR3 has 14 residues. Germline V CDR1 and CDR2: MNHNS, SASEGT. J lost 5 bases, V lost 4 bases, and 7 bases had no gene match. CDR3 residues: CASSVEGGGYGYTF. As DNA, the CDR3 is TGTGCCAGCAGTGTGGAAGGGGGCGGATATGGCTACACCTTC.

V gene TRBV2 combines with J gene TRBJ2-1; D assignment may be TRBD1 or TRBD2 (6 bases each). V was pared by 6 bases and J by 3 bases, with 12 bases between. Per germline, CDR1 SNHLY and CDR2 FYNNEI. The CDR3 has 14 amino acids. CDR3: CASRRRGFYNEQFF. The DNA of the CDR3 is TGTGCCAGCAGGAGGAGGGGGTTCTACAATGAGCAGTTCTTC. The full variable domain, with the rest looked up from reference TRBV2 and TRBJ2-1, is EPEVTQTPSHQVTQMGQEVILRCVPISNHLYFYWYRQILGQKVEFLVSFYNNEISEKSEIFDDQFSVERPDGSNFTLKIRSTKLEDSAMYFCASRRRGFYNEQFFGPGTRLTVL.

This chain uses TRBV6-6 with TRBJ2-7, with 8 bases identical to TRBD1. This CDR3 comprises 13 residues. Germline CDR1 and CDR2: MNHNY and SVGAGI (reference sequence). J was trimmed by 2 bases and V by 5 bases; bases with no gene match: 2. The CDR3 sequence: CASSAGQAYEQYF. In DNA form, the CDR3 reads TGTGCCAGCAGTGCGGGACAGGCCTACGAGCAGTACTTC.

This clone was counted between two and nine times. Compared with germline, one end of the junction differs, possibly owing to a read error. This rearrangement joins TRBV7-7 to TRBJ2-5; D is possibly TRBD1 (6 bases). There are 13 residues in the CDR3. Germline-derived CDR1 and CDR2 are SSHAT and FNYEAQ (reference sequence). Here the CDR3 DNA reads TGTGCTAGCAGTACAGGGATTGGGGAGACCCAGTACTTC. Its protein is CASSTGIGETQYF.

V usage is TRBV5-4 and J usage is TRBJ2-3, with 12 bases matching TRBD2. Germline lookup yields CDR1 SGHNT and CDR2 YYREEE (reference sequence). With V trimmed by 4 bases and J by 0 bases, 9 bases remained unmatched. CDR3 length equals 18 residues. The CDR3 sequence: CASSKASGGATSTDTQYF. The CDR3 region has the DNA TGTGCCAGCAGCAAGGCTAGCGGGGGGGCCACTAGCACAGATACGCAGTATTTT.

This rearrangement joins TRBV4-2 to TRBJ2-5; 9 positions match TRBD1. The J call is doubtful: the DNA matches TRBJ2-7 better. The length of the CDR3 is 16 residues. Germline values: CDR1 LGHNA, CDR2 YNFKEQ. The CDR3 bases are TGTGCCAGCAGCCCGCCTGGAGGACAGGGGACCTACGAGCAGTACTTC. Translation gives CASSPPGGQGTYEQYF.

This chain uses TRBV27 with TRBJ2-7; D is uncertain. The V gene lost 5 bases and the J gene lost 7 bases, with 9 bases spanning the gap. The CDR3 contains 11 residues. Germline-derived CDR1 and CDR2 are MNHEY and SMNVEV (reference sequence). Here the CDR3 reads CASSHLGEQYF. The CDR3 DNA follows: TGTGCCAGCAGTCATTTGGGGGAGCAGTACTTC.

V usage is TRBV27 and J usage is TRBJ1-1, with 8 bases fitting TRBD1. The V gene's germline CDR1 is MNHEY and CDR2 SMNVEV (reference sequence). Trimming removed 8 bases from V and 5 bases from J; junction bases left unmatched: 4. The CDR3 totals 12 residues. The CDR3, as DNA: TGTGCCAGCTGGCAGGGGGCTACTGAAGCTTTCTTT. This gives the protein CASWQGATEAFF.

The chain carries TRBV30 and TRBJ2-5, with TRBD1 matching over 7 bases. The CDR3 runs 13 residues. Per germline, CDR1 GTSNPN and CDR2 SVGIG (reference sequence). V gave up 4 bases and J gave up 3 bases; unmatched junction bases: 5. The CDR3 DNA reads TGTGCCTGGAACAGACAGGGAAAAGAGACCCAGTACTTC. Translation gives CAWNRQGKETQYF.

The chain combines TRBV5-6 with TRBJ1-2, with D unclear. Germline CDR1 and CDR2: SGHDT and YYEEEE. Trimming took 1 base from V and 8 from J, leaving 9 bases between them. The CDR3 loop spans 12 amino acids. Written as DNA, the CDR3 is TGTGCCAGCAGCTTGAGGGCGGAGGGCTACACCTTC. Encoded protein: CASSLRAEGYTF.

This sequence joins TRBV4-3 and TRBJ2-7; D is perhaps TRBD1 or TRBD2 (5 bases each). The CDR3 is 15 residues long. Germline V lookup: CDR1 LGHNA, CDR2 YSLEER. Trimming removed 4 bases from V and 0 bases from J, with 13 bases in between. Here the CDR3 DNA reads TGCGCCAGCAGCCGTTCTCGGGGCAGCTCCTACGAGCAGTACTTC. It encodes CASSRSRGSSYEQYF.

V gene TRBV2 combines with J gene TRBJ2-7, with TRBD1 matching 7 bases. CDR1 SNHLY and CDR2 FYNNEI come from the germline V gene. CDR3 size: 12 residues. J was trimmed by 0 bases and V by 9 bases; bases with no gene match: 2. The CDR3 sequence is CASGTVSYEQYF. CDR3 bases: TGTGCCAGTGGGACAGTCTCCTACGAGCAGTACTTC.

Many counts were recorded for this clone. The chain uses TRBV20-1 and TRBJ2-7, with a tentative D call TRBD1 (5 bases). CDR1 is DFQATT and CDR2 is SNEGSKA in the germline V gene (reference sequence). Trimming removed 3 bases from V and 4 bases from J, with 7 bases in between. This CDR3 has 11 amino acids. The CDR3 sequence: CSASQGYEQYF. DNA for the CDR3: TGCAGTGCTAGTCAGGGTTACGAGCAGTACTTC.

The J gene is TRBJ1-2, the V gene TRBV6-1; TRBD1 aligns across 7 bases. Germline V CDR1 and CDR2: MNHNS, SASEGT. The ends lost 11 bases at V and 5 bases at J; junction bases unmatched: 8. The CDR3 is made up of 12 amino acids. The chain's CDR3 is CADQGDAYGYTF. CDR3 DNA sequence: TGTGCCGACCAGGGGGACGCTTATGGCTACACCTTC.

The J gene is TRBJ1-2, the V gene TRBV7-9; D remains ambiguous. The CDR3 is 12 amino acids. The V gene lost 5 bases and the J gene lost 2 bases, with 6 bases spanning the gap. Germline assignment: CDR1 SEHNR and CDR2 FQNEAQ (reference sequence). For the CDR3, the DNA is TGTGCCAGCAGCCCCCTCAACTATGGCTACACCTTC. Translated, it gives CASSPLNYGYTF.

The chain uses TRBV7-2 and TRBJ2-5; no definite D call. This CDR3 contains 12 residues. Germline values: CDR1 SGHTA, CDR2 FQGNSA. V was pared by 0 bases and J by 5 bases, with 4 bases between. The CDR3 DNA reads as TGTGCCAGCAGCTTAGCGGCGGAGACCCAGTACTTC. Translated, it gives CASSLAAETQYF.

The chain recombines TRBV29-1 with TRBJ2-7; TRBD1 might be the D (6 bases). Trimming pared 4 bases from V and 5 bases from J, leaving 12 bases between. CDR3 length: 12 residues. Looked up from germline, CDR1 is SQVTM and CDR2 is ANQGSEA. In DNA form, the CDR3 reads TGCAGCGTTGGCCAGGGGTCCCACGAGCAGTACTTC. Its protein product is CSVGQGSHEQYF.

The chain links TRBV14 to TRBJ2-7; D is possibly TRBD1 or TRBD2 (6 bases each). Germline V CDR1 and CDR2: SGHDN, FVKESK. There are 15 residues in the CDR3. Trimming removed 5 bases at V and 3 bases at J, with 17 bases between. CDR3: CASSSPRRGVYEQYF. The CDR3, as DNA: TGTGCCAGCAGCTCCCCGAGGAGGGGGGTCTACGAGCAGTACTTC.